The 23 T cell receptor beta chains below come from one sample, sequenced in a study of PD-L1 blockade in urothelial cancer. Time point described: pretreatment peripheral blood. Assay used: immunoSEQ multiplex PCR; TCRdb lists only in-frame clones, some missing. The data contain about 74,000 clones, around 90% of them singletons. The specimen was PBMCs, collected around atezolizumab (anti-PD-L1) treatment. All receptors come from a man between 65 and 85 years old with urothelial cancer.

This sequence joins TRBV27 and TRBJ2-7; TRBD1 matches 9 bases. Germline V lookup: CDR1 MNHEY, CDR2 SMNVEV (reference sequence). Trimming at V came to 4 bases and at J to 2 bases, leaving 18 bases not matched to a gene. The CDR3 runs to 19 residues. As DNA, the CDR3 is TGTGCCAGCAGTTCCCTTGGACAGGGGCCATTACTGAGTACCTACGAGCAGTACTTC. Its protein product is CASSSLGQGPLLSTYEQYF.

This rearrangement joins TRBV10-3 to TRBJ2-7; 7 positions match TRBD2. The V segment lost 6 bases and the J segment 1 base; nucleotides outside the gene matches: 9. Germline V gene data show CDR1 as ENHRY and CDR2 as SYGVKD. This CDR3 is 15 amino acids long. CDR3 sequence reads: CAIRRGGRESYEQYF. The DNA for the CDR3 is TGTGCCATCAGGAGGGGCGGGAGAGAGTCCTACGAGCAGTACTTC.

The CDR3 DNA follows: TGCGCCAGCAGCTTGGCTGGGGGGGTAGGCTCCTACAATGAGCAGTTCTTC. Protein sequence: CASSLAGGVGSYNEQFF. The chain recombines TRBV5-1 with TRBJ2-1; 7 bases are shared with TRBD2. CDR3 length: 17 residues. The germline CDR1 and CDR2 sequences are SGHRS and YFSETQ. J lost 0 bases, V lost 0 bases, and 6 bases had no gene match. Drawing the rest from reference TRBV5-1 and TRBJ2-1, the complete variable domain is KAGVTQTPRYLIKTRGQQVTLSCSPISGHRSVSWYQQTPGQGLQFLFEYFSETQRNKGNFPGRFSGRQFSNSRSEMNVSTLELGDSALYLCASSLAGGVGSYNEQFFGPGTRLTVL.

The rearrangement uses TRBV6-5 and TRBJ2-7, with D possibly matching TRBD1 (6 bases). V was shortened by 4 bases and J by 4 bases, with 14 bases between the two germline ends. The CDR3 is 14 residues long. The germline V gene has CDR1 MNHEY and CDR2 SVGAGI. The CDR3 protein is CASSSLGTPYEQYF. The DNA for the CDR3 is TGTGCCAGCAGTTCCCTCGGGACACCATACGAGCAGTACTTC.

Here the CDR3 reads CASTRGGISGANVLTF. In DNA form, the CDR3 reads TGTGCCAGCACAAGAGGGGGTATCTCTGGGGCCAACGTCCTGACTTTC. V is TRBV25-1 and J is TRBJ2-6, with D possibly matching TRBD1 (6 bases). Germline V gives CDR1 MGHDK, CDR2 SYGVNS. Trimming removed 7 bases from V and 0 bases from J, with 13 bases in between. The CDR3 sequence is 16 residues long.

The chain recombines TRBV7-3 with TRBJ2-3; the D gene is possibly TRBD1 (5 bases). The germline V gene has CDR1 SGHTA and CDR2 FQGTGA. V lost 2 bases, J lost 5 bases, and 8 bases lay in between. The CDR3 extends over 13 amino acids. DNA of the CDR3: TGTGCCAGCAGCTTAGGGGCTCGAGATACGCAGTATTTT. Its translation is CASSLGARDTQYF.

CDR3 sequence (DNA): TGCAGCGTCGGAACCGGGACAGGGGAGAAAGCTTTCTTT. Protein sequence: CSVGTGTGEKAFF. The rearrangement joins TRBV29-1 to TRBJ1-1, with 10 positions matching TRBD1. Germline CDR1 and CDR2: SQVTM and ANQGSEA. This CDR3 spans 13 amino acids. Unmatched junction bases numbered 10, after V lost 6 bases and J lost 9 bases. The variable domain in full, completed from reference TRBV29-1 and TRBJ1-1, reads SAVISQKPSRDICQRGTSLTIQCQVDSQVTMMFWYRQQPGQSLTLIATANQGSEATYESGFVIDKFPISRPNLTFSTLTVSNMSPEDSSIYLCSVGTGTGEKAFFGQGTRLTVV.

The chain is built from TRBV27 and TRBJ2-1; perhaps TRBD2 as D (5 bases). Germline V lookup: CDR1 MNHEY, CDR2 SMNVEV (reference sequence). Trimming took 10 bases from V and 3 from J, leaving 19 bases between them. The CDR3 covers 15 residues. The CDR3 sequence is CATSVSGGDYNEQFF. CDR3 nucleotides: TGTGCCACCTCCGTCAGCGGTGGGGACTACAATGAGCAGTTCTTC.

The genes are TRBV4-1 and TRBJ2-7; 7 bases are shared with TRBD2. Germline CDR1 reads MGHRA; CDR2 reads YSYEKL. This CDR3 is 14 amino acids long. The ends lost 6 bases at V and 0 bases at J; junction bases unmatched: 5. Here the CDR3 DNA reads TGCGCCAGCAGTTTGTCTAGCGGCTCCTACGAGCAGTACTTC. Translation: CASSLSSGSYEQYF.

This clone was counted a few times. The V gene is TRBV29-1, the J gene TRBJ1-1; 8 bases agree with TRBD1. The V gene end was trimmed by 6 bases and the J gene end by 4 bases; junction bases not matched to a gene: 4. The CDR3 is made up of 12 amino acids. Germline V gives CDR1 SQVTM, CDR2 ANQGSEA. The CDR3 region is CSVDRGGTEAFF. The CDR3 region has the DNA TGCAGCGTCGACAGGGGCGGCACTGAAGCTTTCTTT. Filled out from reference TRBV29-1 and TRBJ1-1, the complete variable domain reads SAVISQKPSRDICQRGTSLTIQCQVDSQVTMMFWYRQQPGQSLTLIATANQGSEATYESGFVIDKFPISRPNLTFSTLTVSNMSPEDSSIYLCSVDRGGTEAFFGQGTRLTVV.

The V and J genes are TRBV13 and TRBJ2-5; 14 bases fit TRBD2. The CDR3 has 17 residues. V lost 5 bases and J lost 5; bases outside the gene matches: 10. From germline, CDR1 is PRHDT and CDR2 FYEKMQ (reference sequence). In nucleotides, the CDR3 is TGTGCCAGCAGCCTGACTAGCGGGAGGGCCTGGTTGGAGACCCAGTACTTC. Protein product: CASSLTSGRAWLETQYF.

The J gene is TRBJ2-7, the V gene TRBV5-1, with D possibly being TRBD2 (6 bases). The V gene lost 2 bases and the J gene lost 9 bases, with 24 bases spanning the gap. The CDR3 spans 16 residues. The germline CDR1 and CDR2 sequences are SGHRS and YFSETQ. The CDR3 coding sequence is TGCGCCAGCAGCTTAACCCTATCAGAGGGCTCCGGGAGGCAGTACTTC. This sequence encodes CASSLTLSEGSGRQYF. Supplemented by reference TRBV5-1 and TRBJ2-7, the full variable domain reads KAGVTQTPRYLIKTRGQQVTLSCSPISGHRSVSWYQQTPGQGLQFLFEYFSETQRNKGNFPGRFSGRQFSNSRSEMNVSTLELGDSALYLCASSLTLSEGSGRQYFGPGTRLTVT.

This chain uses TRBV29-1 with TRBJ1-1; 7 positions agree with TRBD1. The germline V gene has CDR1 SQVTM and CDR2 ANQGSEA. With 5 bases clipped from V and 11 bases from J, the junction kept 11 bases outside the gene matches. The CDR3 covers 12 residues. CDR3 region: CSVSEDRPGAFF. CDR3 in DNA: TGCAGCGTTTCCGAGGACAGGCCCGGCGCTTTCTTT.

The chain links TRBV7-9 to TRBJ2-1, with TRBD1 matching over 8 bases. The CDR3 runs 13 residues. With 7 bases clipped from V and 4 bases from J, the junction kept 3 bases outside the gene matches. The V gene's germline CDR1 is SEHNR and CDR2 FQNEAQ (reference sequence). CDR3 amino acids: CASTRQGYNEQFF. CDR3 sequence (DNA): TGTGCCAGCACCCGACAGGGGTACAATGAGCAGTTCTTC.

This chain joins TRBV5-1 and TRBJ2-7, with D possibly TRBD2 on 5 matching bases. Germline assignment: CDR1 SGHRS and CDR2 YFSETQ. Between the trimmed V and J ends, which lost 0 bases and 3 bases, there was a span of 13 bases. CDR3 size: 15 residues. The CDR3 loop reads CASSLEPTSYYEQYF. The CDR3 DNA reads TGCGCCAGCAGCTTGGAACCCACTAGTTACTACGAGCAGTACTTC.

This chain joins TRBV5-4 and TRBJ2-3, with D possibly matching TRBD2 (6 bases). The CDR3 is 15 amino acids. CDR1 and CDR2 (germline): SGHNT, YYREEE (reference sequence). The V and J ends lost 3 bases and 0 bases respectively, with 11 bases between them. This CDR3 is CASSSGLTSTDTQYF. CDR3 nucleotide sequence: TGTGCCAGCAGCTCAGGACTAACAAGCACAGATACGCAGTATTTT.

The chain is built from TRBV6-1 and TRBJ1-3, with D perhaps TRBD1 (6 bases). Germline lookup yields CDR1 MNHNS and CDR2 SASEGT. The CDR3 is made up of 14 amino acids. V shed 5 bases and J shed 1 base, with 9 bases lying between them. The CDR3 DNA follows: TGTGCCAGCAGTCAAACAGGGTCTGGAAACACCATATATTTT. Translating gives CASSQTGSGNTIYF.

This chain links TRBV7-2 with TRBJ2-1; maybe TRBD1 (7 bases). Germline-derived CDR1 and CDR2 are SGHTA and FQGNSA. Trimming shortened V by 5 bases and J by 8 bases, and 16 bases separated the two germline ends. This CDR3 has 14 residues. The CDR3 sequence is CASSPGGPSDEQFF. The CDR3 DNA is TGTGCCAGCAGCCCAGGGGGGCCGTCAGATGAGCAGTTCTTC. Full variable domain (outside the CDR3, taken from reference TRBV7-2 and TRBJ2-1): GAGVSQSPSNKVTEKGKDVELRCDPISGHTALYWYRQSLGQGLEFLIYFQGNSAPDKSGLPSDRFSAERTGGSVSTLTIQRTQQEDSAVYLCASSPGGPSDEQFFGPGTRLTVL.

The V call is TRBV5-6, the J call TRBJ1-5, with D unclear. Germline-derived CDR1 and CDR2 are SGHDT and YYEEEE. The CDR3 contains 12 residues. V lost 0 bases and J lost 5, with 3 bases in between. CDR3 region: CASSLADQPQHF. CDR3 DNA sequence: TGTGCCAGCAGCTTGGCCGATCAGCCCCAGCATTTT.

In nucleotides, the CDR3 is TGCAGCGTTTTGACTAGCGGGTCCACCGGGGAGCTGTTTTTT. The encoded protein is CSVLTSGSTGELFF. This chain connects TRBV29-1 to TRBJ2-2; 10 bases match TRBD2. The length of the CDR3 is 14 residues. Trimming at V came to 5 bases and at J to 4 bases, leaving 4 bases not matched to a gene. CDR1 SQVTM and CDR2 ANQGSEA come from the germline V gene.

The chain joins TRBV5-4 to TRBJ2-5; TRBD2 is a possible D gene (6 bases). The CDR3 sequence is 19 residues long. In germline, CDR1 is SGHNT, CDR2 YYREEE (reference sequence). With 4 bases removed from V and 4 bases from J, the gap between germline ends came to 29 bases. CDR3 bases: TGTGCCAGCAGCGGTATCCCCACTTTCCCGGGACTCTATGGAGAGACCCAGTACTTC. It translates to CASSGIPTFPGLYGETQYF.

This chain uses TRBV28 with TRBJ2-1, with a possible D match to TRBD2 (6 bases). V shed 7 bases and J shed 7 bases, with 14 bases lying between them. CDR1 and CDR2 (germline): MDHEN, SYDVKM. The CDR3 loop spans 13 amino acids. The CDR3 region is CASTERAGNEQFF. Written as DNA, the CDR3 is TGTGCCAGCACCGAGCGGGCGGGGAATGAGCAGTTCTTC. Using reference TRBV28 and TRBJ2-1 for the parts outside the CDR3, the full variable domain is DVKVTQSSRYLVKRTGEKVFLECVQDMDHENMFWYRQDPGLGLRLIYFSYDVKMKEKGDIPEGYSVSREKKERFSLILESASTNQTSMYLCASTERAGNEQFFGPGTRLTVL.

Of note for this clone: The sample holds other DNA sequences that translate to the same CDR3. CDR3 in amino acids: CASSLGGRETQYF. The CDR3 DNA reads TGCGCCAGCAGCTTGGGCGGGAGAGAGACCCAGTACTTC. The rearrangement links TRBV5-1 to TRBJ2-5, with TRBD2 matching 7 bases. Looked up from germline, CDR1 is SGHRS and CDR2 is YFSETQ. The CDR3 covers 13 residues. The ends lost 0 bases at V and 4 bases at J; junction bases unmatched: 0.